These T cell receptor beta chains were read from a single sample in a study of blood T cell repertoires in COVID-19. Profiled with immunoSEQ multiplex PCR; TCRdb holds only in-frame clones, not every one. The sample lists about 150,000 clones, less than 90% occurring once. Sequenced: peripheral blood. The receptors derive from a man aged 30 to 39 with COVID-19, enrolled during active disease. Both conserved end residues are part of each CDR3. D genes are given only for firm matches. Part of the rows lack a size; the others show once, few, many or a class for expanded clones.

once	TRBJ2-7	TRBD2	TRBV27	CASSLLLAGGPYEQYF	TGTGCCAGCAGTTTATTACTAGCGGGAGGTCCCTACGAGCAGTACTTC
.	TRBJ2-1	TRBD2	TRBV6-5	CAIEGLAGTGQFF	TGTGCCATCGAGGGACTAGCGGGAACAGGGCAGTTCTTC
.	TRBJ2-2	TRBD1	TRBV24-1	CATSEWGQGLSGELFF	TGTGCCACCAGTGAATGGGGACAGGGGCTGTCCGGGGAGCTGTTTTTT
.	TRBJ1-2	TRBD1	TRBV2	CASSYNRGWNYGYTF	TGTGCCAGCAGCTACAACAGGGGATGGAACTATGGCTACACCTTC
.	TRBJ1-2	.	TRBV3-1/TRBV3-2	CASSQGGPNPYGYTF	TGTGCCAGCAGCCAAGGGGGGCCTAACCCATATGGCTACACCTTC
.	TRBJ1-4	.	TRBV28	CASKAGKLFF	TGTGCCAGCAAAGCGGGAAAGCTGTTTTTT
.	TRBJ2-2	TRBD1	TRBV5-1	CASSLGQGLTGELFF	TGCGCCAGCAGCCTCGGACAGGGCCTCACCGGGGAGCTGTTTTTT
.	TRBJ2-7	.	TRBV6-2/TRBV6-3	CASSSRQGRRGEQYF	TGTGCCAGCAGTTCCCGCCAGGGGAGACGGGGCGAGCAGTACTTC
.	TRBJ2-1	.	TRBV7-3	CASSLMGGATYNEQFF	TGTGCCAGCAGCTTAATGGGCGGGGCAACCTACAATGAGCAGTTCTTC
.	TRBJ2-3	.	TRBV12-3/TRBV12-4	CASSSLDTQYF	TGTGCCAGCAGTTCCTTGGATACGCAGTATTTT
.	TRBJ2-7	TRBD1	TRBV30	CAWSRDRGYEQYF	TGTGCCTGGAGTCGGGACAGGGGCTACGAGCAGTACTTC
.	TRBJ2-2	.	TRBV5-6	CASRGRTGELFF	TGTGCCAGCAGGGGGAGGACCGGGGAGCTGTTTTTT
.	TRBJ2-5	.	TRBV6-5	CASTREETQYF	TGTGCCAGCACCAGGGAAGAGACCCAGTACTTC
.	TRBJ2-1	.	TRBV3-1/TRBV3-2	CASSRVHEQFF	TGTGCCAGCAGCCGAGTCCATGAGCAGTTCTTC
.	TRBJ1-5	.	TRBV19	CASPYTGFNQPQHF	TGTGCCAGCCCCTACACCGGGTTCAATCAGCCCCAGCATTTT
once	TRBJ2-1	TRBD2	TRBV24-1	CATSDSGTSVYNEQFF	TGTGCCACCAGTGATTCCGGGACTAGCGTATACAATGAGCAGTTCTTC
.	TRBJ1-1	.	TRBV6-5	CASSYSRGTEAFF	TGTGCCAGCAGTTACTCAAGGGGGACTGAAGCTTTCTTT
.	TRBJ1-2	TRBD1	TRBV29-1	CSVIKGARGYTF	TGCAGCGTGATAAAGGGGGCGCGTGGCTACACCTTC
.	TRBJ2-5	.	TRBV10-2	CASSEPETQYF	TGCGCCAGCAGTGAGCCGGAGACCCAGTACTTC
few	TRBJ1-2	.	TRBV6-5	CASTRGGYGYTF	TGTGCCAGCACCCGGGGTGGCTATGGCTACACCTTC
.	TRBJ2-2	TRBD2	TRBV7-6	CASSRGTSGTGELFF	TGTGCCAGCAGCCGCGGGACTAGCGGTACCGGGGAGCTGTTTTTT
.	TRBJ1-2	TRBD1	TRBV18	CASSPGTAYGYTF	TGTGCCAGCTCACCCGGGACAGCCTATGGCTACACCTTC
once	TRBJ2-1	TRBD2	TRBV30	CAWSPGLAVNEQFF	TGTGCCTGGAGTCCGGGACTAGCGGTGAATGAGCAGTTCTTC
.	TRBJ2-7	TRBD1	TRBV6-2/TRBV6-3	CASSTGTGVSEQYF	TGTGCCAGCAGTACCGGGACAGGGGTCAGCGAGCAGTACTTC
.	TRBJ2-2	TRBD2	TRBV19	CASTQGTSGNTGELFF	TGTGCCAGTACCCAAGGGACTAGCGGGAACACCGGGGAGCTGTTTTTT
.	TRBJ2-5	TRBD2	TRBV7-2	CASNKGGGLETQYF	TGTGCCAGCAATAAGGGCGGGGGGTTAGAGACCCAGTACTTC
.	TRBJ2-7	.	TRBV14	CASTSLRDGGYEQYF	TGTGCCAGCACGTCACTCAGGGACGGGGGCTACGAGCAGTACTTC
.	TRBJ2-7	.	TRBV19	CASSTGGHEQYF	TGTGCCAGTAGTACCGGGGGGCACGAGCAGTACTTC
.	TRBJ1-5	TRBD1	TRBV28	CASNRGGSNQPQHF	TGTGCCAGCAACAGGGGGGGAAGCAATCAGCCCCAGCATTTT
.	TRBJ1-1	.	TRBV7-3	CASSQQENTEAFF	TGTGCCAGCAGCCAACAGGAGAACACTGAAGCTTTCTTT
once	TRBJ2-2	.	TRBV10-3	CATRDSRTGELFF	TGTGCCACCCGGGACTCCCGCACCGGGGAGCTGTTTTTT
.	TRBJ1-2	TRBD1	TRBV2	CAIQTGSFYGYTF	TGTGCCATTCAGACAGGGTCTTTCTATGGCTACACCTTC
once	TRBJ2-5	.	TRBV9	CASSVVAWEETQYF	TGTGCCAGCAGCGTAGTAGCTTGGGAAGAGACCCAGTACTTC
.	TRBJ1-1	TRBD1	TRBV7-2	CASSRDRGQLEAFF	TGTGCCAGCAGCCGTGACAGGGGTCAGCTTGAAGCTTTCTTT
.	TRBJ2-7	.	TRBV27	CASSLSGTSGEQYF	TGTGCCAGCAGTTTATCGGGGACATCCGGCGAGCAGTACTTC
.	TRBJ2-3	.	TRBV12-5	CASGLVVRGRPGVISDTQYF	TGTGCTAGTGGTTTGGTAGTCCGTGGTCGGCCGGGAGTTATCTCAGATACGCAGTATTTT
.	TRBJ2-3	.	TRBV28	CASRPDREADTQYF	TGTGCCAGCCGACCAGACAGGGAGGCAGATACGCAGTATTTT
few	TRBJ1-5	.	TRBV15	CATSRDQAGSSPQHF	TGTGCCACCAGCAGAGACCAGGCAGGGTCGTCGCCCCAGCATTTT
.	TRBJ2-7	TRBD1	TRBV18	CASSGRSGQGIYEQYF	TGTGCCAGCTCAGGCCGATCGGGACAGGGAATTTACGAGCAGTACTTC
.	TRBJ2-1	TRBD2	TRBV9	CASSVSGTYNEQFF	TGTGCCAGCAGCGTTAGCGGGACCTACAATGAGCAGTTCTTC
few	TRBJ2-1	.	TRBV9	CASSVASGAGYNEQFF	TGTGCCAGCAGCGTAGCTTCAGGGGCGGGTTACAATGAGCAGTTCTTC
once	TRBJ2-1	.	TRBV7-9	CASSLAEGKRFF	TGTGCCAGCAGCTTAGCGGAGGGTAAGCGGTTCTTC
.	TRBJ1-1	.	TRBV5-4	CASSLREFPNTEAFF	TGTGCCAGCAGCCTACGAGAGTTTCCGAACACTGAAGCTTTCTTT
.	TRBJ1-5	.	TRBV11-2	CASSLDGGNQPQHF	TGTGCCAGCAGCTTAGATGGGGGGAATCAGCCCCAGCATTTT
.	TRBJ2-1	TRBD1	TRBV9	CASSVWTGDVYNEQFF	TGTGCCAGCAGCGTATGGACAGGGGACGTCTACAATGAGCAGTTCTTC
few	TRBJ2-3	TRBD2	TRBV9	CASTSGSSDTQYF	TGTGCCAGCACTAGCGGGTCTTCGGATACGCAGTATTTT
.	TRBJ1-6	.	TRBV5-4	CASSLGQMDSPLHF	TGTGCCAGCAGCTTGGGACAGATGGATTCACCCCTCCACTTT
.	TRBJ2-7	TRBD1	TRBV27	CASSLSGRGRYEQYF	TGTGCCAGCAGTTTATCGGGCAGGGGGCGATACGAGCAGTACTTC
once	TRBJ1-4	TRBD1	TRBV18	CASSPGQGTGKLFF	TGTGCCAGCTCACCGGGACAGGGGACAGGAAAACTGTTTTTT
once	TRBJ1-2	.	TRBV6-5	CASSYQALYGYTF	TGTGCCAGCAGTTACCAGGCTCTCTATGGCTACACCTTC
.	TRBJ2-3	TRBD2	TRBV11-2	CASSSGTKNTQYF	TGTGCCAGCAGCTCCGGGACTAAAAATACGCAGTATTTT